The next 12 T cell receptor beta chains were all read from a single sample in a study of technical replicates of blood from a handful of donors. The data were produced by immunoSEQ multiplex PCR, yet TCRdb's version contains in-frame clones alone and is incomplete. The repertoire has about 16,000 clones, just under 90% of them found once; the top ten carry about 12%. Material for sequencing was PBMCs. Receptors originate from a human donor in good health.

This sequence joins TRBV5-1 and TRBJ2-1, with D perhaps TRBD2 (7 bases). Germline lookup yields CDR1 SGHRS and CDR2 YFSETQ. The CDR3 contains 18 residues. The V and J ends lost 1 base and 4 bases respectively, with 21 bases between them. The CDR3 DNA is TGCGCCAGCAGCTTGCTTCCGGGGGGCTCCCGGGGGTACAATGAGCAGTTCTTC. Residues: CASSLLPGGSRGYNEQFF.

The rearrangement uses TRBV19 and TRBJ1-2; possible D gene TRBD1, 5 bases. The V end was cut by 5 bases, the J end by 2 bases, with 15 bases between. Per the germline V gene, CDR1 is LNHDA and CDR2 is SQIVND (reference sequence). The CDR3 consists of 15 residues. CDR3 DNA: TGTGCCAGTAGTCCAGACAGCGCTCGAAACTATGGCTACACCTTC. Its translation is CASSPDSARNYGYTF.

A single count supports this clone. The CDR3 DNA reads TGTGCCAGCAGCGAAACTGGGGAGCTGTTTTTT. Residues: CASSETGELFF. The rearrangement uses TRBV7-6 and TRBJ2-2; no clear D. Trimming took off 5 bases at V and 8 bases at J, with 6 bases between the two ends. CDR1 and CDR2 from the germline V gene are SGHVS and FNYEAQ. The CDR3 has 11 residues.

This clone was recorded once. The chain is built from TRBV6-4 and TRBJ1-1; possibly TRBD1 for D (5 bases). The V end lost 2 bases, the J end lost 5 bases, and 9 bases lay between the germline ends. The CDR3 spans 13 residues. Germline-derived CDR1 and CDR2 are MRHNA and SNTAGT. The CDR3 spells CASSDAGETEAFF. CDR3 nucleotides: TGTGCCAGCAGTGACGCGGGGGAGACTGAAGCTTTCTTT.

The chain recombines TRBV9 with TRBJ1-1; the D is unclear. V lost 0 bases and J lost 3, with 6 bases in between. Germline assignment: CDR1 SGDLS and CDR2 YYNGEE. The CDR3 is made up of 13 amino acids. The CDR3 DNA follows: TGTGCCAGCAGCGTAGCTGGAGACACTGAAGCTTTCTTT. It is translated as CASSVAGDTEAFF.

In DNA, the CDR3 is TGTGCCAGCAGTTCGGACAGGAATCAGCCCCAGCATTTT. It encodes CASSSDRNQPQHF. This sequence joins TRBV6-5 and TRBJ1-5; 7 nucleotides match TRBD1. Germline CDR1 MNHEY, CDR2 SVGAGI. This CDR3 contains 13 residues. The V segment lost 4 bases and the J segment 4 bases; nucleotides outside the gene matches: 1.

This sequence joins TRBV6-5 and TRBJ2-2; weak D call: TRBD1 (6 bases). Germline lookup yields CDR1 MNHEY and CDR2 SVGAGI. There are 14 residues in the CDR3. V shed 10 bases and J shed 2 bases, with 14 bases lying between them. The CDR3 region has the DNA TGTGCCACCAGCGGACAGCTAAACACCGGGGAGCTGTTTTTT. Translation gives CATSGQLNTGELFF.

This clone was seen more than once but under ten times. CDR3 protein: CASSPGEGYEQYF. In nucleotides, the CDR3 is TGTGCCAGCAGTCCGGGGGAGGGGTACGAGCAGTACTTC. The gene calls are TRBV2 and TRBJ2-7, with 7 nucleotides matching TRBD2. Germline CDR1 is SNHLY and CDR2 is FYNNEI. The CDR3 extends over 13 amino acids. V gave up 5 bases and J gave up 4 bases; unmatched junction bases: 5.

This clone came up once. J is TRBJ1-4 and V is TRBV7-9, with a tentative D call TRBD1 (6 bases). The CDR3 length is 16 residues. In germline, CDR1 is SEHNR, CDR2 FQNEAQ (reference sequence). Trimming took 5 bases from V and 3 from J, leaving 16 bases between them. The CDR3 protein is CASSPVGGGPNEKLFF. The CDR3 DNA sequence: TGTGCCAGCAGCCCGGTTGGGGGGGGGCCTAATGAAAAACTGTTTTTT. Filled out from reference TRBV7-9 and TRBJ1-4, the complete variable domain reads DTGVSQNPRHKITKRGQNVTFRCDPISEHNRLYWYRQTLGQGPEFLTYFQNEAQLEKSRLLSDRFSAERPKGSFSTLEIQRTEQGDSAMYLCASSPVGGGPNEKLFFGSGTQLSVL.

V is TRBV7-9 and J is TRBJ2-3, with 12 nucleotides matching TRBD2. Germline assignment: CDR1 SEHNR and CDR2 FQNEAQ (reference sequence). CDR3 size: 15 residues. Trimming removed 7 bases from V and 3 bases from J; junction bases left unmatched: 5. The DNA of the CDR3 is TGTGCCAGCAACCATGGGACTAGCGGGACAGATACGCAGTATTTT. Protein: CASNHGTSGTDTQYF. The variable domain in full, completed from reference TRBV7-9 and TRBJ2-3, reads DTGVSQNPRHKITKRGQNVTFRCDPISEHNRLYWYRQTLGQGPEFLTYFQNEAQLEKSRLLSDRFSAERPKGSFSTLEIQRTEQGDSAMYLCASNHGTSGTDTQYFGPGTRLTVL.

This sequence joins TRBV27 and TRBJ1-1; D not certain. Between the trimmed V and J ends, which lost 5 bases and 0 bases, there was a span of 16 bases. Germline values: CDR1 MNHEY, CDR2 SMNVEV (reference sequence). The CDR3 runs 16 residues. DNA of the CDR3: TGTGCCAGCAGTACTGGAGAGGGCGCCCTGAACACTGAAGCTTTCTTT. Residues: CASSTGEGALNTEAFF.

The CDR3 sequence: CASSYEYGQGRETQYF. The CDR3 DNA sequence: TGTGCCAGCAGTTACGAGTACGGACAGGGGAGAGAGACCCAGTACTTC. The rearrangement uses TRBV6-5 and TRBJ2-5; 9 bases agree with TRBD1. With V trimmed by 2 bases and J by 4 bases, 8 bases remained unmatched. The CDR3 runs 16 residues. The germline V gene has CDR1 MNHEY and CDR2 SVGAGI.